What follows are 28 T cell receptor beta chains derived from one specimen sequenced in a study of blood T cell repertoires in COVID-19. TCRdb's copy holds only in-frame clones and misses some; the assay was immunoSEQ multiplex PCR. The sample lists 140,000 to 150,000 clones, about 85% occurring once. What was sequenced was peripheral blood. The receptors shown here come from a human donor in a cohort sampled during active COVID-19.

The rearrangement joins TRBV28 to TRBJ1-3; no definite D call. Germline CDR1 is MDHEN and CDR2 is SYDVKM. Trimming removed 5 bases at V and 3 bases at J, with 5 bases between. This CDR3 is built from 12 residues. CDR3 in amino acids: CASSNNGNTIYF. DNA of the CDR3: TGTGCCAGCAGTAACAATGGAAACACCATATATTTT. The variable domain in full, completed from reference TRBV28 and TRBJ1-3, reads DVKVTQSSRYLVKRTGEKVFLECVQDMDHENMFWYRQDPGLGLRLIYFSYDVKMKEKGDIPEGYSVSREKKERFSLILESASTNQTSMYLCASSNNGNTIYFGEGSWLTVV.

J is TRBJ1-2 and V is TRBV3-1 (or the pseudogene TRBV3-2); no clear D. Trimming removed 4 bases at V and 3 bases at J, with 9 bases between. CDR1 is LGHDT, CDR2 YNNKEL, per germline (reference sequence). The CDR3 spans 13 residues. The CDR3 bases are TGTGCCAGCAGCCGTGCCGAGGACTATGGCTACACCTTC. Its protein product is CASSRAEDYGYTF.

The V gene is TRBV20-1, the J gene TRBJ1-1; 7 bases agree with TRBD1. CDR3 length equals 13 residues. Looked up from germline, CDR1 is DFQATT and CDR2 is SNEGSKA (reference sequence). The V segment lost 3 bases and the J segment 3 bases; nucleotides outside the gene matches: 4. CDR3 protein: CSASRQGDTEAFF. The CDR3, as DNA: TGCAGTGCTAGTCGTCAGGGGGACACTGAAGCTTTCTTT.

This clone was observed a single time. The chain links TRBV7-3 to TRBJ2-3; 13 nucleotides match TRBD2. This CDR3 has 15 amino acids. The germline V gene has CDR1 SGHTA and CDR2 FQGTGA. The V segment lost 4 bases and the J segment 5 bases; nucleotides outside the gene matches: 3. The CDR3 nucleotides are TGTGCCAGCAGCTACGGGACTAGCGGGGTAGATACGCAGTATTTT. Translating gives CASSYGTSGVDTQYF.

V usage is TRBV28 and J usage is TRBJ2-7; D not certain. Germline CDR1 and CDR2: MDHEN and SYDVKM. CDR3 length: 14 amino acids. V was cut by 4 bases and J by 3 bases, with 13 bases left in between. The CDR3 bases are TGTGCCAGCAGTTGGAGACTGAGAGGCTACGAGCAGTACTTC. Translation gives CASSWRLRGYEQYF.

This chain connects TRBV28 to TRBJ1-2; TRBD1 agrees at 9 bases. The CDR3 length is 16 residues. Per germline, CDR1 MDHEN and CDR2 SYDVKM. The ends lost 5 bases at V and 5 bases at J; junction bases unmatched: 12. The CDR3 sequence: CASSPPTGTGFYGYTF. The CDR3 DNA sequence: TGTGCCAGCAGTCCTCCTACGGGGACAGGGTTTTATGGCTACACCTTC.

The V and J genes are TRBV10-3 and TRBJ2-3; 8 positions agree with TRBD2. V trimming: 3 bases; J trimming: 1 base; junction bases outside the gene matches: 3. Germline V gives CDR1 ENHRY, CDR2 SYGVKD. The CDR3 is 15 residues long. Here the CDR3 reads CAISDISGGTDTQYF. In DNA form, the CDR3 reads TGTGCCATCAGTGATATTAGCGGGGGCACAGATACGCAGTATTTT.

CDR3 in amino acids: CASSSLQGRGYEQYF. The DNA for the CDR3 is TGTGCCAGCAGTTCCCTACAGGGAAGGGGCTACGAGCAGTACTTC. The rearrangement uses TRBV6-2 or TRBV6-3 and TRBJ2-7; a weak D match, TRBD1 (6 bases). The CDR3 contains 15 residues. V lost 4 bases, J lost 3 bases, and 16 bases lay in between. The V gene's germline CDR1 is MNHEY and CDR2 SVGEGT.

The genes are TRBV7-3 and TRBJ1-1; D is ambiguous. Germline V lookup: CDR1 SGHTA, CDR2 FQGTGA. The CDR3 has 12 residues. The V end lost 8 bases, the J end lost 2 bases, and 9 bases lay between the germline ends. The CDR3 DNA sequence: TGTGCCAGCGGGGAGCCAAACACTGAAGCTTTCTTT. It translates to CASGEPNTEAFF.

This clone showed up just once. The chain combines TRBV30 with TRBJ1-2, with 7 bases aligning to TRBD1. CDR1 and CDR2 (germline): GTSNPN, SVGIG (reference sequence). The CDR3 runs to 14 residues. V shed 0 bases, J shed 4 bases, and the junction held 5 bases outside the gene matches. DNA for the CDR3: TGTGCCTGGAGTGTCGTTGACAGGGTCTATGGCTACACCTTC. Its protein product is CAWSVVDRVYGYTF.

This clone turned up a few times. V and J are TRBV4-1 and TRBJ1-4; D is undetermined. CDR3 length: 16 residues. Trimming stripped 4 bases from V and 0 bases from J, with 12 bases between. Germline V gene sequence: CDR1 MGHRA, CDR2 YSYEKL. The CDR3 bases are TGCGCCAGCAGCCCGACTGAGACTGCAACTAATGAAAAACTGTTTTTT. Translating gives CASSPTETATNEKLFF.

The DNA for the CDR3 is TGTGCCAGCAGCTCGTATAGCAATCAGCCCCAGCATTTT. It yields the protein CASSSYSNQPQHF. The chain employs TRBV11-2 and TRBJ1-5; D gene unclear. This CDR3 has 13 residues. Germline V gene data show CDR1 as SGHAT and CDR2 as FQNNGV. The V end was cut by 4 bases, the J end by 0 bases, with 4 bases between.

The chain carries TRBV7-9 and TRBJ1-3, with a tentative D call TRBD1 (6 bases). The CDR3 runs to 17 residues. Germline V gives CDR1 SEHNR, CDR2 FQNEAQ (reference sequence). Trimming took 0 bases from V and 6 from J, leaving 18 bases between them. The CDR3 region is CASSLARGSRVANTIYF. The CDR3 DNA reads TGTGCCAGCAGCTTAGCGAGGGGGTCTCGAGTGGCAAACACCATATATTTT.

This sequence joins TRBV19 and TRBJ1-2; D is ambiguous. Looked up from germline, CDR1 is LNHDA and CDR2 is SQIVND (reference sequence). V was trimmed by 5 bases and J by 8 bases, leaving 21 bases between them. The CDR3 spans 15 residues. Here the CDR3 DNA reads TGTGCCAGTAGTCTGTCGCTTGTGCACGAGGAGGGCTACACCTTC. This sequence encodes CASSLSLVHEEGYTF.

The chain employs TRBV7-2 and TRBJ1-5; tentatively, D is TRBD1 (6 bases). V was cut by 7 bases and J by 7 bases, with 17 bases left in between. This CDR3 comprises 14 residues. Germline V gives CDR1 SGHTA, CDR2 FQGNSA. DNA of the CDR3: TGTGCCAGCACCAAAGACAGGCTGGGGCAGCCCCAGCATTTT. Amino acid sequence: CASTKDRLGQPQHF.

For the CDR3, the DNA is TGTGCCAGCAGTTTGGAGGGACTAAACAATGAGCAGTTCTTC. Encoded protein: CASSLEGLNNEQFF. The V gene is TRBV28, the J gene TRBJ2-1; 7 bases line up with TRBD2. V was pared by 3 bases and J by 5 bases, with 4 bases of the junction left unmatched. This CDR3 has 14 amino acids. Per germline, CDR1 MDHEN and CDR2 SYDVKM.

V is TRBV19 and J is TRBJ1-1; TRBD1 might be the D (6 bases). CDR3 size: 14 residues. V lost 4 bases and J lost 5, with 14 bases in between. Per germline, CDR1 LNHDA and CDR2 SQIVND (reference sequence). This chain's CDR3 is CASSTTGIRTEAFF. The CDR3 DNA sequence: TGTGCCAGTAGTACCACAGGGATTCGGACTGAAGCTTTCTTT.

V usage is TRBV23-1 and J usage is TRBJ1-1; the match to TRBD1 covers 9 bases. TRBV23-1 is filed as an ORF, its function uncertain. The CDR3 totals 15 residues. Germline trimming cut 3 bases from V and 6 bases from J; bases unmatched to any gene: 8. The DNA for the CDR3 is TGCGCCAGCAGTCAGCGTACGACAGGGGGACCTGAAGCTTTCTTT. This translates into CASSQRTTGGPEAFF.

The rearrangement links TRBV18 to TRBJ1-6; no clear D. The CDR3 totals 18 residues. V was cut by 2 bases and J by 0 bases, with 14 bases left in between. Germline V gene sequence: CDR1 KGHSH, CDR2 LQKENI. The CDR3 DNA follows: TGTGCCAGCTCACCAACGCCGGTCCTATCCTCCTATAATTCACCCCTCCACTTT. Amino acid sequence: CASSPTPVLSSYNSPLHF.

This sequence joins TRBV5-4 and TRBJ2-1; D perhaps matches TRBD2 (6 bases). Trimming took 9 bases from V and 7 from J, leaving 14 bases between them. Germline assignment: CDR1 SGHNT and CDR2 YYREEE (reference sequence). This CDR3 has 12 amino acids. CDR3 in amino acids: CAIPRGRNEQFF. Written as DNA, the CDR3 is TGTGCCATCCCGAGAGGGAGGAATGAGCAGTTCTTC.

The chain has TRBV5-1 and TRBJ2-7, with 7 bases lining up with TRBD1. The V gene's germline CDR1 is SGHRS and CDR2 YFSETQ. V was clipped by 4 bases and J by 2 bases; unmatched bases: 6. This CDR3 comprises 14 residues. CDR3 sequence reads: CASSPRDRPYEQYF. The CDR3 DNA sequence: TGCGCCAGCAGCCCCCGGGACAGACCCTACGAGCAGTACTTC.

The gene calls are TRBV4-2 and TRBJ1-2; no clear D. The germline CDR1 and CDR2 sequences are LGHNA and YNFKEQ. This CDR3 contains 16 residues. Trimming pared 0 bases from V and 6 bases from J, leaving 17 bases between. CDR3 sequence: CASSQESTGNRHGYTF. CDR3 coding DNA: TGTGCCAGCAGCCAAGAGAGTACGGGAAACCGTCATGGCTACACCTTC.

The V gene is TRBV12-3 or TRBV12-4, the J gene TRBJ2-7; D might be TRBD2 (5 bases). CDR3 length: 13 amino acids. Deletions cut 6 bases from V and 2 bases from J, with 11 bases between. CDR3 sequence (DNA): TGTGCCAGCAGGCCGACGGGAACCTACGAGCAGTACTTC. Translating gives CASRPTGTYEQYF.

CDR3 sequence: CASSVPGRGAEAFF. The CDR3 DNA reads TGTGCCAGCAGTGTACCAGGTCGGGGTGCTGAAGCTTTCTTT. The rearrangement uses TRBV25-1 and TRBJ1-1; no reliable D call. V was shortened by 4 bases and J by 6 bases, with 15 bases between the two germline ends. This CDR3 contains 14 residues. CDR1 is MGHDK and CDR2 is SYGVNS in the germline V gene.

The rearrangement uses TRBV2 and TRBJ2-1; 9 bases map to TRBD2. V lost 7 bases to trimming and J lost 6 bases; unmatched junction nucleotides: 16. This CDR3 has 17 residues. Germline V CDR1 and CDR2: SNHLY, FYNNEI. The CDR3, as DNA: TGTGCCAGCATGCGGAGCGGGGGGCATCGGGTCGCCAATGAGCAGTTCTTC. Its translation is CASMRSGGHRVANEQFF.

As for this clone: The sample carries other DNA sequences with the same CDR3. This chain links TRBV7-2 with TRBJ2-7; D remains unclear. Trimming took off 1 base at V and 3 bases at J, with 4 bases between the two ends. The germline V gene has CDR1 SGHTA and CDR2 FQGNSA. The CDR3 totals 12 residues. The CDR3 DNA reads TGTGCCAGCAGCTTAGTTCTCTACGAGCAGTACTTC. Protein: CASSLVLYEQYF.

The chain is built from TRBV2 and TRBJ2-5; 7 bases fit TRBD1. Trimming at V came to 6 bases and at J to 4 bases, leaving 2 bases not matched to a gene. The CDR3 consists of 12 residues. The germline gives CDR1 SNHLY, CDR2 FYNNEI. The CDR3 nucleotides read TGTGCCAGCAGGGGGACAGTAGAGACCCAGTACTTC. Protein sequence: CASRGTVETQYF.

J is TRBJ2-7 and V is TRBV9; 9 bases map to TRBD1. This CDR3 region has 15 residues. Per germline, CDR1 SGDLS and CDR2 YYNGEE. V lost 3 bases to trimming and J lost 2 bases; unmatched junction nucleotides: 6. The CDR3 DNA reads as TGTGCCAGCAGCGCGAAGGGGACAGGGCCCTACGAGCAGTACTTC. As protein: CASSAKGTGPYEQYF.